This entry is about one T cell receptor beta chain. The authors' processing: The assay estimated nucleated cells by amplifying reference gene primers. Data came from immunoSEQ multiplex PCR; TCRdb stores just in-frame clones and leaves some out. V and J calls and clone size are copied from that table; D and trimming were computed from the DNA. The sample includes nearly 60,000 clones, roughly 89% of them seen just once. This sample is part of a study of blood T cell repertoires in COVID-19. On the study more broadly: Samples of COVID-19 (acute and convalescent) were obtained from the United States, Italy and Spain. T cells, B-cell-depleted T cells, or PBMCs provided the cDNA or gDNA that served as material.

The TCR sequence derives from a man aged 55 to 70 with active COVID-19. Sequenced input: peripheral blood.

In nucleotides, the CDR3 is TGTGCCAGCACCCCAAACCTACTAGCGGGAGGGCCGGGGGAGCAGTACTTC. Its translation: CASTPNLLAGGPGEQYF. The chain carries TRBV25-1 and TRBJ2-7; 13 positions agree with TRBD2. Per germline, CDR1 MGHDK and CDR2 SYGVNS. The V gene end was trimmed by 7 bases and the J gene end by 7 bases; junction bases not matched to a gene: 16. CDR3 length: 17 residues.